The 3 T cell receptor beta chains below were found in one sample sequenced in a study of blood T cells in healthy people across ages. A J-beta primer mix and a sample-barcoded 5' primer were used in a second PCR of roughly 7 to 12 cycles. One entry per CDR3 protein, called by TCRdb with MiXCR from the 5' RACE reads. The sample consists of under 1,000,000 distinct CDR3 sequences, around half of them appearing once. The source material was blood. The receptors derive from an elderly man in good health.

This clonotype was seen only a few times. V and J are TRBV7-3 and TRBJ2-3, with 9 nucleotides matching TRBD2. V shed 5 bases, J shed 0 bases, and the junction held 9 bases outside the gene matches. Germline-derived CDR1 and CDR2 are SGHTA and FQGTGA. The CDR3 runs 17 residues. DNA of the CDR3: TGTGCCAGCAGCGCAGATCTAGCGGGACCAAGCACAGATACGCAGTATTTT. It yields the protein CASSADLAGPSTDTQYF.

The chain carries TRBV30 and TRBJ1-5; D is perhaps TRBD1 (5 bases). CDR1 and CDR2 from the germline V gene are GTSNPN and SVGIG (reference sequence). Trimming took 4 bases from V and 2 from J, leaving 12 bases between them. This CDR3 is built from 14 residues. Written as DNA, the CDR3 is TGTGCCTGGAACTCTGCCAGGGGCAATCAGCCCCAGCATTTT. It encodes CAWNSARGNQPQHF.

Remarks on this clonotype: A clone one base away is much larger, so this may be a read error. The CDR3 protein is CASSPRGGSADTQYF. The CDR3 bases are TGTGCCAGCAGTCCCCGCGGAGGGAGCGCAGATACGCAGTATTTT. The chain is built from TRBV12-3 or TRBV12-4 and TRBJ2-3; TRBD2 might be the D (6 bases). V lost 5 bases and J 4 bases, leaving 16 bases between the germline ends. The CDR3 is made up of 15 amino acids.